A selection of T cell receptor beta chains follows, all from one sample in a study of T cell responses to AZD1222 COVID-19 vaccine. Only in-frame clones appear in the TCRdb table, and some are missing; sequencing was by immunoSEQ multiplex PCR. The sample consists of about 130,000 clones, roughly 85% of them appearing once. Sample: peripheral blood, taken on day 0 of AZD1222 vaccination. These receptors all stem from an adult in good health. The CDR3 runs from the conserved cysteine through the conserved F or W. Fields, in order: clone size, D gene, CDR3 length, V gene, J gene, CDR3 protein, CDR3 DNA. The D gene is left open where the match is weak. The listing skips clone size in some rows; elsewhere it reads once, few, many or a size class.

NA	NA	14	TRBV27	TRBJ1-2	CASSLRGQGYGYTF	TGTGCCAGCAGTTTACGAGGCCAGGGCTATGGCTACACCTTC
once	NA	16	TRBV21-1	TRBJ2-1	CASSKARTGNYNEQFF	TGTGCCAGCAGCAAAGCCCGGACAGGGAACTACAATGAGCAGTTCTTC
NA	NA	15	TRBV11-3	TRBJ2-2	CASSQGFQGTGELFF	TGTGCCAGCAGCCAGGGTTTCCAGGGAACCGGGGAGCTGTTTTTT
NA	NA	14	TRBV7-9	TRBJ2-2	CASSLDAATGELFF	TGTGCCAGCAGCTTAGATGCGGCCACCGGGGAGCTGTTTTTT
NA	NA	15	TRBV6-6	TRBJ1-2	CASSYVRPGHDGYTF	TGTGCCAGCAGTTACGTTAGGCCAGGGCATGATGGCTACACCTTC
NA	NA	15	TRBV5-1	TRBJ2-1	CASSSGRVSYNEQFF	TGCGCCAGCAGCTCGGGACGGGTTTCCTACAATGAGCAGTTCTTC
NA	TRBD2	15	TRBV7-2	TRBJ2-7	CASSSQLAGGPEQYF	TGTGCCAGCAGCTCCCAATTAGCGGGAGGGCCCGAGCAGTACTTC
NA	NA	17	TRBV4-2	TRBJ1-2	CASSQDNSARANYGYTF	TGTGCCAGCAGCCAAGATAATTCGGCCAGGGCCAACTATGGCTACACCTTC
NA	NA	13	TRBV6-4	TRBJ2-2	CASSADATGELFF	TGTGCCAGCAGTGCCGACGCCACCGGGGAGCTGTTTTTT
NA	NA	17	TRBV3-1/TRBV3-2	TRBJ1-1	CASTQKTGGLVGTEAFF	TGTGCCAGCACCCAAAAAACTGGGGGCCTCGTAGGGACTGAAGCTTTCTTT
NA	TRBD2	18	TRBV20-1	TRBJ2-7	CSASRRGGAGRAYYEQYF	TGCAGTGCTAGTAGGCGGGGAGGGGCGGGAAGGGCCTACTACGAGCAGTACTTC
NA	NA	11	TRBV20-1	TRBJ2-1	CSARQYNEQFF	TGCAGTGCTAGACAGTACAATGAGCAGTTCTTC
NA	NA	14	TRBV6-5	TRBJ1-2	CASSYAGTRYGYTF	TGTGCCAGCAGTTACGCCGGGACAAGATATGGCTACACCTTC
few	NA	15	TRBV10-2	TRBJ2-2	CASSESAGATGELFF	TGCGCCAGCAGTGAGTCGGCGGGCGCGACCGGGGAGCTGTTTTTT
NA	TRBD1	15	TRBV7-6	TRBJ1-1	CASRAGQGMNTEAFF	TGTGCCAGCAGGGCGGGACAGGGGATGAACACTGAAGCTTTCTTT
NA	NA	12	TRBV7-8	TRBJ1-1	CASSFSLEEAFF	TGTGCCAGCAGCTTTTCCCTGGAAGAAGCTTTCTTT
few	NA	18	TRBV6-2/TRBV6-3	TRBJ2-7	CASSYSAGRSSETYEQYF	TGTGCCAGCAGTTACTCGGCAGGGAGGAGTAGCGAGACCTACGAGCAGTACTTC
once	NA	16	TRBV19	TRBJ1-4	CASSTNTGYRNEKLFF	TGTGCCAGTAGTACGAATACAGGCTACCGTAATGAAAAACTGTTTTTT
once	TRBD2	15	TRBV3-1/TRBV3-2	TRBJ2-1	CASRPEGTSGNEQFF	TGTGCCAGCAGGCCCGAGGGGACTAGCGGAAATGAGCAGTTCTTC
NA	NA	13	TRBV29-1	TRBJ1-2	CSVEEGGIYGYTF	TGCAGCGTTGAAGAGGGGGGAATCTATGGCTACACCTTC
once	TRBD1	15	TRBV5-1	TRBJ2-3	CASSLVGQGTDTQYF	TGCGCCAGCAGCTTGGTGGGACAGGGCACAGATACGCAGTATTTT
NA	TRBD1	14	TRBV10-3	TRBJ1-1	CATRSGTVNTEAFF	TGTGCCACCAGATCCGGGACAGTGAACACTGAAGCTTTCTTT
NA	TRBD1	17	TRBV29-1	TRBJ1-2	CSVGAFGTGLTNYGYTF	TGCAGCGTTGGGGCGTTTGGGACAGGGCTTACTAACTATGGCTACACCTTC
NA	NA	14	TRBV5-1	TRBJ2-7	CASSLSTPRSEQYF	TGCGCCAGCAGCTTGAGTACTCCCAGGAGCGAGCAGTACTTC
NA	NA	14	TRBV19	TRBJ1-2	CASSVQLVRYGYTF	TGTGCCAGTAGTGTCCAACTGGTCCGCTATGGCTACACCTTC
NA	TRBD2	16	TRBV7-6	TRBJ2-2	CASSSGLAGNTGELFF	TGTGCCAGCAGCTCTGGACTAGCGGGGAACACCGGGGAGCTGTTTTTT
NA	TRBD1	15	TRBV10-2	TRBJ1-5	CASSRDRDSNQPQHF	TGCGCCAGCAGTCGAGACAGGGACAGCAATCAGCCCCAGCATTTT
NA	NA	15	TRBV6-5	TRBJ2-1	CASRASGLKGNEQFF	TGTGCCAGCAGAGCCTCCGGGTTGAAGGGAAATGAGCAGTTCTTC
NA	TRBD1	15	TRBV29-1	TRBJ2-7	CSALGSGQGTYEQYF	TGCAGCGCCCTGGGGAGCGGACAGGGGACCTACGAGCAGTACTTC
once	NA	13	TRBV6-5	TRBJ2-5	CASSYRPGETQYF	TGTGCCAGCAGTTACCGGCCCGGAGAGACCCAGTACTTC
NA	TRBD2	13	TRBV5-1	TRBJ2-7	CASSLAGRDGQYF	TGCGCCAGCAGCTTAGCAGGGAGGGACGGACAGTACTTC
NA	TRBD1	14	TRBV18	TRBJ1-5	CASSRDRGDQPQHF	TGTGCCAGCTCCCGGGACAGGGGCGACCAGCCCCAGCATTTT
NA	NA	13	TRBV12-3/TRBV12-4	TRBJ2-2	CASSLRNTGELFF	TGTGCCAGCAGTTTGAGGAACACCGGGGAGCTGTTTTTT
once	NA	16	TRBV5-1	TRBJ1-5	CASSLAPGNSNQPQHF	TGCGCCAGCAGCTTGGCTCCGGGTAATAGCAATCAGCCCCAGCATTTT
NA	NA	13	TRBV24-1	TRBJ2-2	CATSAAVTGELFF	TGTGCCACCAGTGCCGCGGTCACCGGGGAGCTGTTTTTT